The T cell receptor (beta chain) under discussion was sequenced for a study of metastatic and nonmetastatic thyroid tumors. TCRdb re-analyzed the PCR reads through MiXCR. The sample lists fewer than 20,000 clones; just under 30% were seen once. Thyroid surgery was performed in patients who had received no treatment beforehand. This clone was picked up a small number of times. The CDR3 has 15 amino acids. Germline CDR1 and CDR2: MNHNS and SASEGT. V lost 1 base and J lost 0, with 4 bases in between. Specimen: tumor tissue. The sequence was collected from a male donor with papillary thyroid cancer or a benign thyroid nodule (not recorded which). Some clones in this sample may be carry-over from other donors' samples. The gene calls are TRBV6-1 and TRBJ2-6, with D unclear. The CDR3 region has the DNA TGTGCCAGCAGTGAAGGTGGCTCTGGGGCCAACGTCCTGACTTTC. Its translation is CASSEGGSGANVLTF.